This T cell receptor beta chain came from a study of T-cell reconstitution after alpha-beta-depleted transplantation in children. The study's findings and limits: Expanded graft clones, several hundred of them, were reportedly the source of alpha-beta T cells about two months after transplant.

Preparation of the TCRbeta library used unique molecular identifiers. Each CDR3 protein gets one entry after TCRdb re-called the PCR reads with MiXCR. The sample has thousands of distinct CDR3 sequences, over 12% seen once; the top ten hold around 5.4%. The germline CDR1 and CDR2 sequences are SGHDN and FVKESK. The CDR3 covers 16 residues. Trimming at V came to 2 bases and at J to 7 bases, leaving 11 bases not matched to a gene. In this sample, this clonotype is medium-sized (0.01 to 0.1%). Antigen specificity is unknown. The chain employs TRBV14 and TRBJ2-1, with TRBD1 matching 7 bases. The source is a boy younger than 18 with acute lymphoblastic leukemia, due to receive a stem cell transplant. This sample comprised PBMCs, obtained before TCRalphabeta/CD19-depleted stem cell transplant. The CDR3 reads CASSQPDRDSKNEQFF. The CDR3 DNA reads TGTGCCAGCAGCCAACCTGACAGGGATAGTAAGAATGAGCAGTTCTTC.